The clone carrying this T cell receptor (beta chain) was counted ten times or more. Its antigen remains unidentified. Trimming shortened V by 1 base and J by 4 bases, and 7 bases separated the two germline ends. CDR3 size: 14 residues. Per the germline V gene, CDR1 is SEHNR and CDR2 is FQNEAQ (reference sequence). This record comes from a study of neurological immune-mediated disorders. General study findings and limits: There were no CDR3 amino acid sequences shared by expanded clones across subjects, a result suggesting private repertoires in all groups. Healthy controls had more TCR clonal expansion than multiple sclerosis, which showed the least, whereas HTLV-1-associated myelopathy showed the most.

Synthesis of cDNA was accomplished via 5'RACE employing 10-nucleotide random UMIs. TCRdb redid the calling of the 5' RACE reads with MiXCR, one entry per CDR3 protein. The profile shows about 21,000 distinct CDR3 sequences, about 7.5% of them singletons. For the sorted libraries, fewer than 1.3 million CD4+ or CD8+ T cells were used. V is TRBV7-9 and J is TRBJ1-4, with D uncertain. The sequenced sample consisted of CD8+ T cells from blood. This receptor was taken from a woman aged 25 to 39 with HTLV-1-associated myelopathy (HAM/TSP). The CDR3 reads CASSLVGSNEKLFF. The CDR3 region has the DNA TGTGCCAGCAGCTTAGTCGGGAGTAATGAAAAACTGTTTTTT.